This T cell receptor (beta chain) was retrieved from a study of CD8 T cells in ankylosing spondylitis. Points from the study as a whole: Seemingly distinctive of ankylosing spondylitis blood was a TCR beta motif formed by eight highly homologous variants.

TCRdb processed the 5' RACE reads anew with MiXCR; each CDR3 protein has one entry. The data contain some 700,000 distinct CDR3 sequences, 19% of them singletons. The CDR3 length is 15 residues. V lost 0 bases and J 2 bases, leaving 11 bases between the germline ends. The germline CDR1 and CDR2 sequences are LNHNV and YYDKDF (reference sequence). On this clonotype itself: Its antigen is unknown.

The chain links TRBV15 to TRBJ2-7; tentative D call: TRBD2 (5 bases). The sample comprised blood, either unsorted or a sorted T cell fraction (not recorded which). This sequence originates from a male donor with ankylosing spondylitis. As DNA, the CDR3 is TGTGCCACCAGCAGAGAACTCACGGGGACCTACGAGCAGTACTTC. It codes for CATSRELTGTYEQYF.